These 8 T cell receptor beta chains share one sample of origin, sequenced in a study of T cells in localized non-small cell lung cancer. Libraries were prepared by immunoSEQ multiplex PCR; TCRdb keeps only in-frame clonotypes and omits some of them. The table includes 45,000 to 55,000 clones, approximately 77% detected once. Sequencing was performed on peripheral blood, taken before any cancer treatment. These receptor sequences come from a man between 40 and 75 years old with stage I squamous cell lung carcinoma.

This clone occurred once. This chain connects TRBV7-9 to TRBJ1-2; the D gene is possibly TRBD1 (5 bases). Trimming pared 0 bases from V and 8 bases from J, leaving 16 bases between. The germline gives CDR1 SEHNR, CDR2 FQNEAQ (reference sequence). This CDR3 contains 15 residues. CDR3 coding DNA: TGTGCCAGCAGCTTAGCGGCGACAGACGGTGTCGGCTACACCTTC. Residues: CASSLAATDGVGYTF.

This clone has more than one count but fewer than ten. The DNA of the CDR3 is TGTGCCAGCGTGCAACAGAGCACTGAAGCTTTCTTT. This translates into CASVQQSTEAFF. The chain is built from TRBV7-9 and TRBJ1-1; D is ambiguous. Germline CDR1 and CDR2: SEHNR and FQNEAQ (reference sequence). The CDR3 consists of 12 residues. Trimming pared 8 bases from V and 4 bases from J, leaving 11 bases between.

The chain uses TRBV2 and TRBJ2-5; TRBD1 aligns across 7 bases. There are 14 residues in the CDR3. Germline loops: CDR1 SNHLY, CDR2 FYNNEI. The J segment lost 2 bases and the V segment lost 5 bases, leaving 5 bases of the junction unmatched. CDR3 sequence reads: CASSWTGSQETQYF. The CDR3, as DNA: TGTGCCAGCAGTTGGACAGGATCTCAAGAGACCCAGTACTTC.

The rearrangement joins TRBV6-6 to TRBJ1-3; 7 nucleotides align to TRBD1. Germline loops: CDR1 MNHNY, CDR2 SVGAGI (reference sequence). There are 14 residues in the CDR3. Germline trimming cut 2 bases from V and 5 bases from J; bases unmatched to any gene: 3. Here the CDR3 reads CASSYGQARNTIYF. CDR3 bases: TGTGCCAGCAGTTACGGACAGGCTAGAAACACCATATATTTT.

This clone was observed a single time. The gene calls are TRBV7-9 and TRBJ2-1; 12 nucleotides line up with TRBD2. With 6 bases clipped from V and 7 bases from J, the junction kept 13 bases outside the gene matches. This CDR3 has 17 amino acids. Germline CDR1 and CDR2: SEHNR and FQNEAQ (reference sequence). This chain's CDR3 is CASRDPSGGASQNEQFF. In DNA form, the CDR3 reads TGTGCCAGCAGGGACCCTAGCGGGGGGGCTTCCCAGAATGAGCAGTTCTTC.

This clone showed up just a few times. The CDR3 loop is CASASGPEAGELFF. The CDR3 DNA reads TGTGCCAGCGCGTCCGGGCCCGAGGCCGGGGAGCTGTTTTTT. This chain uses TRBV6-4 with TRBJ2-2; D remains unclear. The CDR3 is made up of 14 amino acids. Trimming removed 8 bases at V and 6 bases at J, with 16 bases between. Germline loops: CDR1 MRHNA, CDR2 SNTAGT.

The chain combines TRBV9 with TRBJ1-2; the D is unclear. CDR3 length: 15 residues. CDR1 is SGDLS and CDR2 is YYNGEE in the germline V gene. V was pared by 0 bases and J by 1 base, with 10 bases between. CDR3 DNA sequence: TGTGCCAGCAGCGTAGAGGGCAGGAATAACTATGGCTACACCTTC. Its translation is CASSVEGRNNYGYTF.

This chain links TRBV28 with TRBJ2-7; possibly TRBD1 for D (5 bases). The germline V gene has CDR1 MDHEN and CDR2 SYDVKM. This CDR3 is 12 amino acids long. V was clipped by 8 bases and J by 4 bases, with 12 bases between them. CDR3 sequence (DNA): TGTGCCAGCCGCCTCAAGGGGTACGAGCAGTACTTC. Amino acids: CASRLKGYEQYF.